The present entry profiles one T cell receptor beta chain with its context. This record comes from a study of control samples from healthy donors and cancer patients. Sequenced by immunoSEQ multiplex PCR; TCRdb stores in-frame clones only, minus some. The repertoire holds approximately 220,000 clones, around 94% seen once, with roughly 1.6% in the top ten. The CDR3 is 17 residues long. With 4 bases clipped from V and 6 bases from J, the junction kept 6 bases outside the gene matches. CDR1 is KGHDR, CDR2 SFDVKD, per germline. The clonotype originates from a man aged 50 to 59 in good health. The chain has TRBV24-1 and TRBJ2-3; 16 nucleotides match TRBD2. Sequencing used blood. The CDR3 loop is CATSDQGLAGGMDTQYF. The CDR3 coding sequence is TGTGCCACCAGTGACCAGGGACTAGCGGGGGGGATGGATACGCAGTATTTT.